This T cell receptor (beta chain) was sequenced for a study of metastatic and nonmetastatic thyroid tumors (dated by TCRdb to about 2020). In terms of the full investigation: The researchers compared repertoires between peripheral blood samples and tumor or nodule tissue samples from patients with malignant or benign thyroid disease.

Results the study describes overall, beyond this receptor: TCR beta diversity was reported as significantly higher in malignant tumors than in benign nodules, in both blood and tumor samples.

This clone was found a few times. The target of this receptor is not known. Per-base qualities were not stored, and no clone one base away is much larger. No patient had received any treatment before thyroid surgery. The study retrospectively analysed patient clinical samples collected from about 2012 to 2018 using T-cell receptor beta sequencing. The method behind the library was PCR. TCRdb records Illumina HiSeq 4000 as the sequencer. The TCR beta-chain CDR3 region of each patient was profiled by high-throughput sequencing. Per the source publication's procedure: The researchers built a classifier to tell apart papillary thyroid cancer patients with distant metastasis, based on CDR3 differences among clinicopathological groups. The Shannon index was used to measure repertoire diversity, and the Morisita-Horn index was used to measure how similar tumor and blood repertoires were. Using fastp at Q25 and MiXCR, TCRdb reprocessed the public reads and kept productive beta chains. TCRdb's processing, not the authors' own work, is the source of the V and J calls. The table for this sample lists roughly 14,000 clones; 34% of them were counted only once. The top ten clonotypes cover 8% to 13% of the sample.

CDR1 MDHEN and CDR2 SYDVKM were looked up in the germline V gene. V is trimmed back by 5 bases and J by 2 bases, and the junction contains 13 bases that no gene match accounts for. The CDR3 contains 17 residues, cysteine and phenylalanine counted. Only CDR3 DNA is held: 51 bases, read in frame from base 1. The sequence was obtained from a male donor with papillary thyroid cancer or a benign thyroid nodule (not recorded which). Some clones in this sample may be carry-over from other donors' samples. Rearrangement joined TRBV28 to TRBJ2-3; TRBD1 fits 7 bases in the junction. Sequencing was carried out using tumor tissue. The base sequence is TGTGCCAGCAGTCCACACAGGGGTTCCCTCTACACAGATACGCAGTATTTT. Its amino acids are CASSPHRGSLYTDTQYF.